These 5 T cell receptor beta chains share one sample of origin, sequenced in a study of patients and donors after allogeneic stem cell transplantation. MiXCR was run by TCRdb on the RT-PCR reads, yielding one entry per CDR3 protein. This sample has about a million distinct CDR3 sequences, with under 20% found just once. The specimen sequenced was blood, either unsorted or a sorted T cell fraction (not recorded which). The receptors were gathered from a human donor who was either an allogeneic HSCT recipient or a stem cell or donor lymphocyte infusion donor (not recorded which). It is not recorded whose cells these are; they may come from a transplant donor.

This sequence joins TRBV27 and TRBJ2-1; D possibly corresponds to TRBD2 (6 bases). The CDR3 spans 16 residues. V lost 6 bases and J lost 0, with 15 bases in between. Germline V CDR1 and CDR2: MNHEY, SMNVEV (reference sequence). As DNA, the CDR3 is TGTGCCAGCAGGGACCGGGACTTGCACTCCTACAATGAGCAGTTCTTC. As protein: CASRDRDLHSYNEQFF.

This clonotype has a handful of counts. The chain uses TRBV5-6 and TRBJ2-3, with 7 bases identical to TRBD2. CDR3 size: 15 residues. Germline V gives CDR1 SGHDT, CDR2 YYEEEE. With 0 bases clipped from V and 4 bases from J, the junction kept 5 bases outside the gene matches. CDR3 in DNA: TGTGCCAGCAGCTTGGGGGCGGGAGTATCAGATACGCAGTATTTT. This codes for CASSLGAGVSDTQYF. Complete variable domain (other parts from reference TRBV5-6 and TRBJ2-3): DAGVTQSPTHLIKTRGQQVTLRCSPKSGHDTVSWYQQALGQGPQFIFQYYEEEERQRGNFPDRFSGHQFPNYSSELNVNALLLGDSALYLCASSLGAGVSDTQYFGPGTRLTVL.

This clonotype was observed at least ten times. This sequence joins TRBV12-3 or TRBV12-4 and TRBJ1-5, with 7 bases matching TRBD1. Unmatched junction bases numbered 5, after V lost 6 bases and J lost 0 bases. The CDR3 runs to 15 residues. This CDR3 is CASSPDRVSNQPQHF. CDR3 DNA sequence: TGTGCCAGCAGCCCCGACAGGGTTAGCAATCAGCCCCAGCATTTT.

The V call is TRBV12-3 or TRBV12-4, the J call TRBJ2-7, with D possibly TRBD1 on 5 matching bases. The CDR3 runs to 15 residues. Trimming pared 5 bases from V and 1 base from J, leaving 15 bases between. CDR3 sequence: CASSTEGAESYEQYF. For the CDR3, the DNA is TGTGCCAGCAGTACAGAAGGGGCGGAATCCTACGAGCAGTACTTC.

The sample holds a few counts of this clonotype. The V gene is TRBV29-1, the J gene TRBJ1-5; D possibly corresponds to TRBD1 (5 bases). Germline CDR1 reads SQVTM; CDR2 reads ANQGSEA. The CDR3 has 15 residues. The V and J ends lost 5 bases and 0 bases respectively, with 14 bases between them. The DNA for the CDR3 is TGCAGCGTTACTGATCAGGGTGATAGCAATCAGCCCCAGCATTTT. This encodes CSVTDQGDSNQPQHF.